The T cell receptor (beta chain) under discussion was sequenced for a study of T-cell memory formation after mild COVID-19. Study at large: For the most part, TCR clusters were specific to one donor. General observations from the study: Certain responding clones were present in pre-infection memory, suggesting participation of cross-reactive memory. CD4+ clones that contracted lay mainly in CM and EM; CD8+ ones lay in EMRA.

Germline V gives CDR1 SEHNR, CDR2 FQNEAQ (reference sequence). Trimming stripped 4 bases from V and 4 bases from J, with 14 bases between. The CDR3 is made up of 15 amino acids. 5'RACE primed at constant segments yielded TCR alpha and TCR beta cDNA libraries bearing sample barcodes and UMIs. A single record per CDR3 protein comes from TCRdb applying MiXCR to the 5' RACE reads. The table shows 85,000 to 130,000 distinct CDR3 sequences, with around 12% occurring only once. In this sample, this clonotype turned up many times. Antigen: not known. The source material was PBMCs or a T cell subset sorted from them (not recorded which). The chain has TRBV7-9 and TRBJ2-1; D call uncertain. The receptor was isolated from an adult woman who had mild COVID-19 (a few samples of this study predate the infection). Cell type and time point are not known. DNA for the CDR3: TGTGCCAGCAGCTCAACATCGCCTTCTTACAATGAGCAGTTCTTC. Protein: CASSSTSPSYNEQFF. The entire variable domain, with the rest obtained from reference TRBV7-9 and TRBJ2-1, is as follows: DTGVSQNPRHKITKRGQNVTFRCDPISEHNRLYWYRQTLGQGPEFLTYFQNEAQLEKSRLLSDRFSAERPKGSFSTLEIQRTEQGDSAMYLCASSSTSPSYNEQFFGPGTRLTVL.